The T cell receptor beta chain under discussion was sequenced for a study of identical twins. Study results and limitations: There was an excess of low generation probability in the out-of-frame alpha sequences that twins shared.

One entry per CDR3 protein, called by TCRdb with MiXCR from the 5' RACE reads. This repertoire shows 600,000 to 800,000 distinct CDR3 sequences, less than 25% found once; its top ten account for about 4.5%. As to this clonotype: Its antigen is as yet unknown.

Germline V CDR1 and CDR2: MNHNS, SASEGT. With 8 bases clipped from V and 4 bases from J, the junction kept 12 bases outside the gene matches. CDR3 size: 18 residues. The sample was also reused in another study, on T cells expressing NK-cell markers. Per that paper: Researchers got TCR beta repertoires out of sorted CD3+CD56+NKG2C+, CD3+CD56+NKG2C- and CD3+CD56-NKG2C+ T cells. Of eight sequenced donors, seven were HCMV-seropositive and one HCMV-seronegative.

The source is a woman aged 18-29 years in good health. The chain carries TRBV6-1 and TRBJ2-3; the match to TRBD2 covers 16 bases. The sequenced sample was PBMCs. The CDR3 loop reads CASSGTSGGAGAADTQYF. The CDR3 DNA reads TGTGCCAGCTCCGGGACTAGCGGGGGGGCCGGAGCGGCAGATACGCAGTATTTT.